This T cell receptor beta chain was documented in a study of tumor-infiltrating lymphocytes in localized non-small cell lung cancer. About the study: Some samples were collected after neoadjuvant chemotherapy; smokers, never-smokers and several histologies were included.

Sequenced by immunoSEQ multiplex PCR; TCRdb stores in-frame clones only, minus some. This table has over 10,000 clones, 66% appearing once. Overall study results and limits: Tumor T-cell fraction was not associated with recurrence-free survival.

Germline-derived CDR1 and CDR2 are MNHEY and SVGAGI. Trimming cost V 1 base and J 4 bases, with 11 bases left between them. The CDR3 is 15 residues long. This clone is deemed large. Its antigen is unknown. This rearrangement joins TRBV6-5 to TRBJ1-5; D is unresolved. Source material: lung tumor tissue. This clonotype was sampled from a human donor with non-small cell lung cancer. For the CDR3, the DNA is TGTGCCAGCAGTTACTTGGGCGGCAGTAATCAGCCCCAGCATTTT. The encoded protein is CASSYLGGSNQPQHF.